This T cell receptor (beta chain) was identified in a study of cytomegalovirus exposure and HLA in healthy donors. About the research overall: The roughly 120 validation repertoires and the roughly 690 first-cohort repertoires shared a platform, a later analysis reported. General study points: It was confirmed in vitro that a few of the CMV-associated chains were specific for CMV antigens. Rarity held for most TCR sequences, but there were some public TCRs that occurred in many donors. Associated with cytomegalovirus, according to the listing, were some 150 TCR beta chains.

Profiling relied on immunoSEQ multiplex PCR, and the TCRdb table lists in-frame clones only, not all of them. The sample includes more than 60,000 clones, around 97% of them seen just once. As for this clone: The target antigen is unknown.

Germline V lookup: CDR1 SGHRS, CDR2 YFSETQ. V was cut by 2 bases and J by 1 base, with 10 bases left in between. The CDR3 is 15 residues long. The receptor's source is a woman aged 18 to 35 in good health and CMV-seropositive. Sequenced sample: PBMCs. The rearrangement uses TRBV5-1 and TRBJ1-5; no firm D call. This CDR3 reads CASSFEGNSNQPQHF. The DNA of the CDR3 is TGCGCCAGCAGCTTTGAGGGAAACAGCAATCAGCCCCAGCATTTT.